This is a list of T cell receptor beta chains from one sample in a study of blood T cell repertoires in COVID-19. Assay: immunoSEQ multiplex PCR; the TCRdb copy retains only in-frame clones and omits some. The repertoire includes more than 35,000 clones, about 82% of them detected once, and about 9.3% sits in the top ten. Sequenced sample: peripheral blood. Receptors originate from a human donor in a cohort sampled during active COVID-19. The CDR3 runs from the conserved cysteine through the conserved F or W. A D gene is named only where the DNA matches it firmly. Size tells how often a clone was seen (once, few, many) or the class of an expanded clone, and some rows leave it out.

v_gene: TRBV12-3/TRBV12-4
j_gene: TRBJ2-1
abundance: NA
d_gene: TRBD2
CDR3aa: CASSPVAGEQFF
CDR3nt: TGTGCCAGCAGTCCCGTAGCGGGGGAGCAGTTCTTC

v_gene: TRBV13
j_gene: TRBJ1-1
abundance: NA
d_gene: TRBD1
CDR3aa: CASGPQGAEAFF
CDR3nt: TGTGCCAGCGGCCCTCAGGGGGCTGAAGCTTTCTTT

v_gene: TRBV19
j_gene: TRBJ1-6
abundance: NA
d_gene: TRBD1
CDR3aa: CASSMTDRGLTPLHF
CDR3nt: TGTGCCAGTAGTATGACGGACAGGGGGCTTACACCCCTCCACTTT

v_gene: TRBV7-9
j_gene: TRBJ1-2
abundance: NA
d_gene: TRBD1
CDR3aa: CASSMRTGSRGYTF
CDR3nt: TGTGCCAGCAGCATGAGGACAGGCTCGCGGGGCTACACCTTC

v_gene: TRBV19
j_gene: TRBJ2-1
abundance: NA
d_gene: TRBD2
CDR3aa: CASSPSTSTSYNEQFF
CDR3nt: TGTGCCAGTAGTCCGTCGACTAGCACATCCTACAATGAGCAGTTCTTC

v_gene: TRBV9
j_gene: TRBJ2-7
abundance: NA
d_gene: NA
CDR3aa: CASSVGWRIDYEQYF
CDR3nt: TGTGCCAGCAGCGTCGGTTGGAGAATTGACTACGAGCAGTACTTC

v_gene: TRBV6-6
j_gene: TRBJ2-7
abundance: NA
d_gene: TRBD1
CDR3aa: CASSDRGGAISYEQYF
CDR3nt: TGTGCCAGCAGCGACAGGGGGGGGGCGATCAGCTACGAGCAGTACTTC

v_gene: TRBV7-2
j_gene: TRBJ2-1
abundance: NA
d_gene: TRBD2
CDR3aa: CASSFSSGRSEQFF
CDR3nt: TGTGCCAGCAGCTTTTCGAGCGGGAGGAGTGAGCAGTTCTTC

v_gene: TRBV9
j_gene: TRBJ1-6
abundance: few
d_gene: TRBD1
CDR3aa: CASSAGTDNSPLHF
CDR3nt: TGTGCCAGCAGCGCCGGGACAGATAATTCACCCCTCCACTTT

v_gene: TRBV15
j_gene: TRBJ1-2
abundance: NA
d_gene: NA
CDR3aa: CATSRDYDGYTF
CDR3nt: TGTGCCACCAGCAGAGACTATGATGGCTACACCTTC

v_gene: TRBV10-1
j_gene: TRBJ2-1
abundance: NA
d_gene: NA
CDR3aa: CASRHDSVGPYGEQFF
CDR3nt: TGCGCCAGCAGACATGATAGCGTGGGTCCTTACGGTGAGCAGTTCTTC

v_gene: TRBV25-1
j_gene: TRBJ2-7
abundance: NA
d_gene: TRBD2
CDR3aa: CASRERERYEQYF
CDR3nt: TGTGCCAGCAGGGAGCGGGAGAGGTACGAGCAGTACTTC

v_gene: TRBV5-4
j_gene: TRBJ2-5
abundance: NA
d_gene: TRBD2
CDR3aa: CASSVPSGGLQETQYF
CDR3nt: TGTGCCAGCAGCGTCCCTAGCGGGGGCCTCCAAGAGACCCAGTACTTC

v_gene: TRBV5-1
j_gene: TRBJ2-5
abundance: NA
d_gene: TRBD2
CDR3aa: CASSLSSAGEGQETQYF
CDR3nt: TGCGCCAGCAGCCTGTCGTCTGCGGGAGAGGGCCAAGAGACCCAGTACTTC

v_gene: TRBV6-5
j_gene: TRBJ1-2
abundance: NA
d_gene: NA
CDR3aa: CASSRTDGYTF
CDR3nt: TGTGCCAGCAGTAGGACAGATGGCTACACCTTC

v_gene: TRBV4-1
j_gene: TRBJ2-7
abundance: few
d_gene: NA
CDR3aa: CASSQEFTGNSYEQYF
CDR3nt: TGCGCCAGCAGCCAAGAGTTCACAGGTAACTCCTACGAGCAGTACTTC

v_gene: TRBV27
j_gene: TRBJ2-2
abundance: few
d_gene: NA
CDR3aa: CASSFDRTLGGLETGELFF
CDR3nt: TGTGCCAGCAGTTTCGACCGGACCTTGGGGGGGCTCGAAACCGGGGAGCTGTTTTTT

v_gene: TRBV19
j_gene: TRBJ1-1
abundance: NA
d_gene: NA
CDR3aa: CASSPRELPYTEAFF
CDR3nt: TGTGCCAGTAGTCCCCGGGAGCTACCCTACACTGAAGCTTTCTTT

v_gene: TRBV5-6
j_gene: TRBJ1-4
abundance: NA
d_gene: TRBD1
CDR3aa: CASSLKGAGSEKLFF
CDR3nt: TGTGCCAGCAGCTTGAAGGGGGCTGGTAGTGAAAAACTGTTTTTT

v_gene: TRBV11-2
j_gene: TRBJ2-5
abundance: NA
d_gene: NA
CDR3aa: CASSLKTGFQETQYF
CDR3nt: TGTGCCAGCAGCCTAAAAACAGGGTTTCAGGAGACCCAGTACTTC

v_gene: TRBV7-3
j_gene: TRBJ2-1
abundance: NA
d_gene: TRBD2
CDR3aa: CASSLVAGVLNEQFF
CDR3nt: TGTGCCAGCAGCTTGGTAGCGGGGGTGCTGAATGAGCAGTTCTTC

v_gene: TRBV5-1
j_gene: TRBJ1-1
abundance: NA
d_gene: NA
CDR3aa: CASGPGHRNTEAFF
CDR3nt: TGCGCCAGCGGACCGGGACATAGAAACACTGAAGCTTTCTTT

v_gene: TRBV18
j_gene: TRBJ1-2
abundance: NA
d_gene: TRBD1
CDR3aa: CASSPTGQGNYGYTF
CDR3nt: TGTGCCAGCTCACCAACTGGACAGGGGAACTATGGCTACACCTTC

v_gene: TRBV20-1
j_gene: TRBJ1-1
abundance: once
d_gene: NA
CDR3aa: CSARTFEAFF
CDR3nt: TGCAGTGCTAGGACTTTTGAAGCTTTCTTT

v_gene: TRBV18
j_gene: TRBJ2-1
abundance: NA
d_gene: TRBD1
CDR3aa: CASSPRTGGNEQFF
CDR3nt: TGTGCCAGCTCACCCCGGACAGGGGGCAATGAGCAGTTCTTC

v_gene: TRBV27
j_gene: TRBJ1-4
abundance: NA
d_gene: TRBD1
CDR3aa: CASSLSGQGGMENEKLFF
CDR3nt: TGTGCCAGCAGTTTATCGGGGCAGGGGGGTATGGAAAATGAAAAACTGTTTTTT

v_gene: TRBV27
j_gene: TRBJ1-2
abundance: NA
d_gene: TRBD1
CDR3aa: CASSAQGTNYGYTF
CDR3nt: TGTGCCAGCAGCGCACAGGGGACTAACTATGGCTACACCTTC

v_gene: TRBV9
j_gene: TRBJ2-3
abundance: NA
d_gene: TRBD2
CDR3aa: CASSFSGGAVLATDTQYF
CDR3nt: TGTGCCAGCAGCTTTAGCGGGGGGGCCGTGCTTGCTACAGATACGCAGTATTTT

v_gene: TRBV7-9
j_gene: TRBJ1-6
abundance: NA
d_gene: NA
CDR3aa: CASSLGPGQHPNSPLHF
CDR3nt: TGTGCCAGCAGCCTGGGCCCGGGACAACACCCTAATTCACCCCTCCACTTT

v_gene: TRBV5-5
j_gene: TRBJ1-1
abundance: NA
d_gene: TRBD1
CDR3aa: CASSTLQGSEAFF
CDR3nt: TGTGCCAGCAGCACCTTACAGGGGAGTGAAGCTTTCTTT

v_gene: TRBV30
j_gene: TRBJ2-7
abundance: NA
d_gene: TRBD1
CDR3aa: CAWSAGDRLFMEQYF
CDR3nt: TGTGCCTGGAGTGCCGGGGACAGGCTGTTTATGGAGCAGTACTTC

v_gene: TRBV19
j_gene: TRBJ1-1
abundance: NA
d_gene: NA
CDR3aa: CASSIQGRLNTEAFF
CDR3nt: TGTGCCAGTAGTATCCAGGGCAGGTTGAACACTGAAGCTTTCTTT

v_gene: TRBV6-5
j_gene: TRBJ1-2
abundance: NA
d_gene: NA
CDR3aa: CASGLGAINYGYTF
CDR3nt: TGTGCCAGCGGACTGGGTGCGATTAACTATGGCTACACCTTC

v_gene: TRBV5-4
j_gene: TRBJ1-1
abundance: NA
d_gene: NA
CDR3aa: CASRDAGMNTEAFF
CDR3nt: TGTGCCAGCAGAGATGCGGGAATGAACACTGAAGCTTTCTTT

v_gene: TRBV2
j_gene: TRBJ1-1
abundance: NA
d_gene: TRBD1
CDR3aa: CASSPDRREAFF
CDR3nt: TGTGCCAGCAGTCCGGACAGGAGGGAAGCTTTCTTT

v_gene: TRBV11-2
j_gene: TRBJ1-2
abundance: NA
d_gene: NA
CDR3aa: CASSLDAAAAGYGYTF
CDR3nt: TGTGCCAGCAGCTTAGATGCCGCTGCGGCGGGGTATGGCTACACCTTC

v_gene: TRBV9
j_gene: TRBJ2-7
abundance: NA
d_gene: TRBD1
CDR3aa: CASSSPPGQQLF
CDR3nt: TGTGCCAGCAGCTCCCCTCCGGGACAGCAACTGTTC

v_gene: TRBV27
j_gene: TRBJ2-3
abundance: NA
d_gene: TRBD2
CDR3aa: CASGEGTSGRVGTDTQYF
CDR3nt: TGTGCCAGCGGTGAAGGAACTAGCGGGAGGGTTGGTACAGATACGCAGTATTTT

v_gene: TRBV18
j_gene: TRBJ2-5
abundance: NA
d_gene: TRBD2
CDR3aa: CASSLREGQETQYF
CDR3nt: TGTGCCAGCTCACTCCGGGAGGGCCAAGAGACCCAGTACTTC

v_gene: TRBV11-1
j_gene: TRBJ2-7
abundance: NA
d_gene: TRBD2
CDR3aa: CASSRRLAGTAYEQYF
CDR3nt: TGTGCCAGCAGCCGAAGACTAGCGGGAACGGCCTACGAGCAGTACTTC

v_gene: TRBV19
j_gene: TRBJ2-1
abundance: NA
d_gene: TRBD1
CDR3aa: CASSGRQGESYNEQFF
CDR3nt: TGTGCCAGTAGTGGTAGACAGGGGGAGAGCTACAATGAGCAGTTCTTC

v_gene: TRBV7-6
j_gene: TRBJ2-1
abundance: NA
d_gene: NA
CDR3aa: CASSVNSGSSYNEQFF
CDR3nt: TGTGCCAGCAGCGTAAATAGCGGTAGCTCCTACAATGAGCAGTTCTTC

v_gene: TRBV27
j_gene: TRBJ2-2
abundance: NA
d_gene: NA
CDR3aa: CASSLTFVDSGTGELFF
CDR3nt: TGTGCCAGCAGTTTAACGTTTGTGGATTCAGGAACCGGGGAGCTGTTTTTT

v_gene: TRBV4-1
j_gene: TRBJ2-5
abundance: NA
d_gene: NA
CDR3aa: CASSQDTGTSLAQYF
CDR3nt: TGCGCCAGCAGCCAAGATACAGGGACCTCCCTGGCCCAGTACTTC

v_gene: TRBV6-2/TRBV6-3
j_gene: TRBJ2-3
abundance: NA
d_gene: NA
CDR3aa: CASSYGPGTSVAQYF
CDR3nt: TGTGCCAGCAGTTACGGCCCAGGGACATCAGTCGCGCAGTATTTT

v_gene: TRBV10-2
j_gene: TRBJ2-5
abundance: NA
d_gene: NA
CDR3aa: CASSGRWEVGRNQETQYF
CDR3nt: TGCGCCAGCAGTGGGCGCTGGGAGGTGGGAAGGAACCAAGAGACCCAGTACTTC